Listed below are T cell receptor beta chains from one sample, sequenced in a study of T cell repertoires in cytomegalovirus infection. These receptors lack a known antigen. Using its own MiXCR run on the reads, TCRdb lists one record per CDR3 protein. The sample carries approximately 120,000 distinct CDR3 sequences, more than 25% recorded once. The specimen was CD8+ T cells from cultured PBMCs, collected from culture after CMV antigen stimulation. The receptors originated from a human donor in good health (CMV status not recorded). Some clones in this sample may be carry-over from other donors' samples. Each CDR3 is given with its conserved first and last residue. A D gene is named only where the DNA matches it firmly. Size values are once, few and many counts, or a class for expanded clones, and some rows have none.

NA,TRBV7-6,TRBJ1-1,NA,TGTGCCAGCAGCTTAGCGCTCGGGGGAAGTGAGACTGAAGCTTTCTTT,CASSLALGGSETEAFF
few,TRBV5-6,TRBJ2-1,NA,TGTGCCAGCAGCTTGGCCGGGACACTCGTAAATGAGCAGTTCTTC,CASSLAGTLVNEQFF
NA,TRBV19,TRBJ2-7,TRBD1,TGTGCCAGTAGTTCCGGACAGGGGCCTTACGAGCAGTACTTC,CASSSGQGPYEQYF
few,TRBV7-8,TRBJ2-3,TRBD2,TGTGCCAGCAGCTTACTAGCGGGGCATTCGACAGATACGCAGTATTTT,CASSLLAGHSTDTQYF
many,TRBV7-6,TRBJ1-1,NA,TGTGCCAGCAGCTTAGTGCCGGGGACGGGCACTGAAGCTTTCTTT,CASSLVPGTGTEAFF
few,TRBV27,TRBJ1-5,NA,TGTGCCAGCAGTAATCGGGGAGGGAAAAGGGAGCAGCCCCAGCATTTT,CASSNRGGKREQPQHF
many,TRBV7-2,TRBJ2-7,NA,TGTGCCAGCAGCTTAGGCCACTACTACGAGCAGTACTTC,CASSLGHYYEQYF
many,TRBV20-1,TRBJ1-5,NA,TGCAGTACCTCGAAGGGTAGGCCGGATGGGAATCAGCCCCAGCATTTT,CSTSKGRPDGNQPQHF
NA,TRBV2,TRBJ2-1,NA,TGTGCCAGCAGTGGTCTGTTTACCAACATCAATGAGCAGTTCTTC,CASSGLFTNINEQFF
NA,TRBV28,TRBJ1-6,NA,TGTGCCAGCAGCCGGTCGGACTCCTATAATTCACCCCTCCACTTT,CASSRSDSYNSPLHF
many,TRBV7-2,TRBJ2-2,NA,TGTGCCAGCAGCTTAGCGAGGACCGGGGAGCTGTTTTTT,CASSLARTGELFF
once,TRBV7-9,TRBJ2-2,NA,TGTGCCAGCAGCTTAGCGGGGGCCGACAACACCGGGGAGCTGTTTTTT,CASSLAGADNTGELFF
few,TRBV7-6,TRBJ2-7,NA,TGTGCCAGCAGCGACGGGGGTTCCTACGAGCAGTACTTC,CASSDGGSYEQYF
few,TRBV4-2,TRBJ1-1,NA,TGTGCCAGCAGCCAAGGGGTGTTAGAGTTGACTGAAGCTTTCTTT,CASSQGVLELTEAFF
NA,TRBV20-1,TRBJ2-3,NA,TGCAGTGCCCCGGGTCAGGGGGGGGACACAGATACGCAGTATTTT,CSAPGQGGDTDTQYF
NA,TRBV7-2,TRBJ2-2,NA,TGTGCCAGCAGCCAATATCTGGGACAAGCGAACACCGGGGAGCTGTTTTTT,CASSQYLGQANTGELFF
NA,TRBV4-3,TRBJ2-5,TRBD1,TGCGCCAGCAGCCTGCTCAGGGGGCAGACCCAGTACTTC,CASSLLRGQTQYF
NA,TRBV20-1,TRBJ2-2,TRBD1,TGCAGTGCTAGAGAGACAGGGAGCTCGTCCGGGGAGCTGTTTTTT,CSARETGSSSGELFF